These 3 T cell receptor beta chains came from one sample sequenced in a study of blood T cell repertoires in COVID-19. This table comes from immunoSEQ multiplex PCR, and its TCRdb copy is limited to in-frame clones, with some not included. The table shows 390,000 or so clones, with roughly nine tenths occurring only once. Sequencing input: PBMCs or T cells enriched from blood (not recorded which). Receptor source: a man younger than 30 who had recovered from COVID-19.

CDR3 residues: CASSLGLAGGQTRINEQFF. CDR3 bases: TGCGCCAGCAGCCTGGGACTAGCGGGAGGCCAAACCCGGATCAATGAGCAGTTCTTC. The chain carries TRBV4-1 and TRBJ2-1, with 15 bases identical to TRBD2. V lost 4 bases and J lost 6; bases outside the gene matches: 13. The CDR3 is 19 amino acids. Germline V gene data show CDR1 as MGHRA and CDR2 as YSYEKL.

This chain joins TRBV4-3 and TRBJ2-7; perhaps TRBD2 as D (7 bases). CDR1 LGHNA and CDR2 YSLEER come from the germline V gene. The CDR3 spans 15 residues. The ends were cut back, 0 bases at V and 3 bases at J, with 12 bases in the middle. Here the CDR3 DNA reads TGCGCCAGCAGCCAAGATGGGGGAGGGGGCTACGAGCAGTACTTC. This translates into CASSQDGGGGYEQYF.

This chain uses TRBV19 with TRBJ2-1; 9 bases fit TRBD1. The CDR3 spans 12 residues. The germline CDR1 and CDR2 sequences are LNHDA and SQIVND (reference sequence). V trimming: 7 bases; J trimming: 9 bases; junction bases outside the gene matches: 4. The CDR3 here is CASIGQGTEQFF. The CDR3 DNA is TGTGCCAGTATTGGACAGGGGACTGAGCAGTTCTTC.